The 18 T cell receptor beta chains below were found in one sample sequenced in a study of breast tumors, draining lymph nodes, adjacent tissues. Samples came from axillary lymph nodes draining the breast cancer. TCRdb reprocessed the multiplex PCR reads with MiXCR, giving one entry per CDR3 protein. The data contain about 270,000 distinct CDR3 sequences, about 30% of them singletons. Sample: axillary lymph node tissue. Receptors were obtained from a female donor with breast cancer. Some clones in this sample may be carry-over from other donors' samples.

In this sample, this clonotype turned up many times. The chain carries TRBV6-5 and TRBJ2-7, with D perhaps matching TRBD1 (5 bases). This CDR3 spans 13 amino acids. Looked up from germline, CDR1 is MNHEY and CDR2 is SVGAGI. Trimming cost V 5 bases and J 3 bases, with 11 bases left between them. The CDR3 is CASSRQNNYEQYF. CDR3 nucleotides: TGTGCCAGCAGTAGACAGAATAACTACGAGCAGTACTTC.

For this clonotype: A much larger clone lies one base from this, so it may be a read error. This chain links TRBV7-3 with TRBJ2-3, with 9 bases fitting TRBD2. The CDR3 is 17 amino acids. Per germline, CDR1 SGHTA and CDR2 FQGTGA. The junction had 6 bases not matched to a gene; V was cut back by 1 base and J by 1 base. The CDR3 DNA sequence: TGTGCCAGCAGCTTAAAGCGGGAGGCCCAAGGCACAGATACGCAGTATTTT. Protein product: CASSLKREAQGTDTQYF.

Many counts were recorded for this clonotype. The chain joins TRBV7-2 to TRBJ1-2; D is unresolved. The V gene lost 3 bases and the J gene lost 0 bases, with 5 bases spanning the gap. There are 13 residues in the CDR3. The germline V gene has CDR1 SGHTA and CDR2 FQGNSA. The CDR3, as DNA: TGTGCCAGCAGCTTGGAGTCTAACTATGGCTACACCTTC. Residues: CASSLESNYGYTF. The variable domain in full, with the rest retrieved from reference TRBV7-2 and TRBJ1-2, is GAGVSQSPSNKVTEKGKDVELRCDPISGHTALYWYRQSLGQGLEFLIYFQGNSAPDKSGLPSDRFSAERTGGSVSTLTIQRTQQEDSAVYLCASSLESNYGYTFGSGTRLTVV.

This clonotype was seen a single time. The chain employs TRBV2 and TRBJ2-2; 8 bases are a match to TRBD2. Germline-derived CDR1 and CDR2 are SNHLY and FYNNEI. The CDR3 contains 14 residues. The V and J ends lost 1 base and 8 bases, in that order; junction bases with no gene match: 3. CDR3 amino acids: CASSEGAGVGELFF. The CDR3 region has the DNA TGTGCCAGCAGTGAAGGAGCGGGAGTAGGGGAGCTGTTTTTT.

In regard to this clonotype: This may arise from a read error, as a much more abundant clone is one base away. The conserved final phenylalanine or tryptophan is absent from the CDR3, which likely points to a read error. The CDR3 sequence is CSANRGTHRSTEAFL. The CDR3, as DNA: TGCAGTGCCAACCGTGGTACCCACAGGTCCACTGAAGCTTTCCTT. V and J are TRBV20-1 and TRBJ1-1, with a possible D match to TRBD1 (5 bases). Per the germline V gene, CDR1 is DFQATT and CDR2 is SNEGSKA (reference sequence). V gave up 6 bases and J gave up 4 bases, with 21 bases separating them. The CDR3 is 15 residues long.

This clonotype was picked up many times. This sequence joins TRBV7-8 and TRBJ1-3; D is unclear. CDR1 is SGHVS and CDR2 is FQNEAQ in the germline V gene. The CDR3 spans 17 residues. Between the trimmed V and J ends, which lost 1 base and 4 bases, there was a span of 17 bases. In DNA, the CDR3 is TGTGCCAGCAGCTTAGGAGCCACACGTGCTCTCGGAAACACCATATATTTT. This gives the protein CASSLGATRALGNTIYF. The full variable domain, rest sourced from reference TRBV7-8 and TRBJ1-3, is GAGVSQSPRYKVAKRGQDVALRCDPISGHVSLFWYQQALGQGPEFLTYFQNEAQLDKSGLPSDRFFAERPEGSVSTLKIQRTQQEDSAVYLCASSLGATRALGNTIYFGEGSWLTVV.

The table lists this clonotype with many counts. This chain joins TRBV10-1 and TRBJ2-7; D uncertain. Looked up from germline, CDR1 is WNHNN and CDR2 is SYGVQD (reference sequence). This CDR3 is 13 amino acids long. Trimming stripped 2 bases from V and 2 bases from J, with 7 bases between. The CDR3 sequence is CASSEIPTYEQYF. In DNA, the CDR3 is TGCGCCAGCAGTGAGATACCCACCTACGAGCAGTACTTC.

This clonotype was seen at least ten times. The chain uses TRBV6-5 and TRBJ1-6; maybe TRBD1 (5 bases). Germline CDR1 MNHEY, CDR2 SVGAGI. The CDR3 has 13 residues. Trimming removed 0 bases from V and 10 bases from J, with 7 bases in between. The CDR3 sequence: CASSYSGDSPLHF. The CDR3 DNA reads TGTGCCAGCAGTTACTCGGGGGACTCACCCCTCCACTTT.

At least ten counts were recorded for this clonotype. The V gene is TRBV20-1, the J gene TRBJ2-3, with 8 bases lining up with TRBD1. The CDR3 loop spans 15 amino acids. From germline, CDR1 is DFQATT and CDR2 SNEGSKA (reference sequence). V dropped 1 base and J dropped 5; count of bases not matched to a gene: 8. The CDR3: CSARVVRGRVDTQYF. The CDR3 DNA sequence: TGCAGTGCTAGAGTGGTCAGGGGGCGGGTAGATACGCAGTATTTT.

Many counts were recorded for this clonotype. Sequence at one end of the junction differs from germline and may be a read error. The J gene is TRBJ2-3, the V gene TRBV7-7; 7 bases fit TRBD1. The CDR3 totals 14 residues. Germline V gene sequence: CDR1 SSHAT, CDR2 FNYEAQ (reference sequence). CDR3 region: CASSRDRGTDTQYF. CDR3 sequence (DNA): TGTGCTAGCAGCCGGGACAGAGGCACAGATACGCAGTATTTT.

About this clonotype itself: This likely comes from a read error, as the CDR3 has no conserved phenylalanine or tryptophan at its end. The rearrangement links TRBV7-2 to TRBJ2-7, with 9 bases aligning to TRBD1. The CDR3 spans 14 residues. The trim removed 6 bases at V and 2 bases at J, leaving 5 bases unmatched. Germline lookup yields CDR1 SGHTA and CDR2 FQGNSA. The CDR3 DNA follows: TGTGCCAGCAGATCGGGGGACAGGGCCTACGAGCAGTACCTC. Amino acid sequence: CASRSGDRAYEQYL.

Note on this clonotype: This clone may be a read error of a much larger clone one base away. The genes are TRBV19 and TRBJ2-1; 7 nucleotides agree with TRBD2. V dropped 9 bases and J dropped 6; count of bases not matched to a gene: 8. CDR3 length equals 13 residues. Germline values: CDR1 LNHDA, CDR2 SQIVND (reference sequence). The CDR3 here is CASTQRGGNEQFF. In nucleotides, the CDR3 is TGTGCCAGCACCCAGCGGGGTGGCAATGAGCAGTTCTTC.

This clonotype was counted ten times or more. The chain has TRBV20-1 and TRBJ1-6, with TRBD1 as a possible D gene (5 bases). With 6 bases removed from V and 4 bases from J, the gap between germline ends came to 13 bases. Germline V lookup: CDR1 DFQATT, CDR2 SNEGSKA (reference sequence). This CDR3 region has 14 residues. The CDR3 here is CSAQTETYNSPLHF. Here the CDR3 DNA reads TGCAGTGCCCAGACAGAGACTTATAATTCACCCCTCCACTTT.

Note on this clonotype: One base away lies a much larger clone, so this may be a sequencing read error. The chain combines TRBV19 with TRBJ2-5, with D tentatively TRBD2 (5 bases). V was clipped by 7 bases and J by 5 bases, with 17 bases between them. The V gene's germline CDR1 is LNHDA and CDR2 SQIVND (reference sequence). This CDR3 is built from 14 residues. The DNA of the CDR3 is TGTGCCAGTAAAGGAGGCGCTATGAGGGAGACCCAGTACTTC. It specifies CASKGGAMRETQYF.

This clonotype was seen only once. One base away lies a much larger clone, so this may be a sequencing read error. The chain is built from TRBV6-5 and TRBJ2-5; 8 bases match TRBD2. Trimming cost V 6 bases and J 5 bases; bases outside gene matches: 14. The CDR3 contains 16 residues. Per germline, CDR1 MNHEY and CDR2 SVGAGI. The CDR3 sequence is CASSGTSRAGRETQYF. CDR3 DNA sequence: TGTGCCAGCAGCGGGACTAGTAGGGCGGGGCGGGAGACCCAGTACTTC.

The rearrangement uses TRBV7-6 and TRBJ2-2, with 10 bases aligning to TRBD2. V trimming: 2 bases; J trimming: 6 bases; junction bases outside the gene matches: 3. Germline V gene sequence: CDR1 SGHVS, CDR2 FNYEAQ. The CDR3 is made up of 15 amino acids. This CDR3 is CASSLSAGGSGELFF. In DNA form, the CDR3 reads TGTGCCAGCAGCTTATCAGCGGGAGGGTCCGGGGAGCTGTTTTTT.

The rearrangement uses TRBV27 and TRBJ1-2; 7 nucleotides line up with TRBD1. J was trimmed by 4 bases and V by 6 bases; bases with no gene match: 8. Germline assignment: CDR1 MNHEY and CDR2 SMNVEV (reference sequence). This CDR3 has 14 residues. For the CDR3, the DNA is TGTGCCAGCAGGGGGGTCGGGACAGTCTATGGCTACACCTTC. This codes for CASRGVGTVYGYTF.

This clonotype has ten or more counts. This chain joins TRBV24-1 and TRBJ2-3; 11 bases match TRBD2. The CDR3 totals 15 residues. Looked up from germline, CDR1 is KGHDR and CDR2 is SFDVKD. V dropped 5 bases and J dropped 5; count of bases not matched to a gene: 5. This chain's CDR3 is CATSVTSGRGDTQYF. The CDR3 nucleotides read TGTGCCACCAGTGTTACTAGCGGGAGAGGAGATACGCAGTATTTT.